One sample yielded the 30 T cell receptor beta chains listed below, sequenced in a study of blood T cell repertoires in COVID-19. TCRdb's copy holds only in-frame clones and misses some; the assay was immunoSEQ multiplex PCR. This sample yields fewer than 250,000 clones, of which 75% to 90% are seen a single time; 0.72% belongs to the top ten. Sequencing input: peripheral blood. Receptors were obtained from a man aged 40-49 years with acute or convalescent COVID-19.

The chain couples TRBV5-1 to TRBJ2-3; 15 bases are shared with TRBD2. CDR1 and CDR2 from the germline V gene are SGHRS and YFSETQ. The CDR3 extends over 19 amino acids. The J segment lost 0 bases and the V segment lost 1 base, leaving 6 bases of the junction unmatched. The CDR3: CASSLYGTSGGTSTDTQYF. Here the CDR3 DNA reads TGCGCCAGCAGCTTGTATGGGACTAGCGGGGGGACTAGCACAGATACGCAGTATTTT.

The chain employs TRBV14 and TRBJ2-7; D ambiguous. The CDR3 sequence is 14 residues long. V was pared by 2 bases and J by 0 bases, with 8 bases between. Looked up from germline, CDR1 is SGHDN and CDR2 is FVKESK. The CDR3 nucleotides are TGTGCCAGCAGCCAAAAGCTCGACTCCTACGAGCAGTACTTC. Encoded protein: CASSQKLDSYEQYF. The full variable domain, in which reference TRBV14 and TRBJ2-7 provide the parts outside the CDR3, is EAGVTQFPSHSVIEKGQTVTLRCDPISGHDNLYWYRRVMGKEIKFLLHFVKESKQDESGMPNNRFLAERTGGTYSTLKVQPAELEDSGVYFCASSQKLDSYEQYFGPGTRLTVT.

A few counts support this clone. V usage is TRBV6-4 and J usage is TRBJ1-1, with TRBD1 identical over 10 bases. Germline trimming cut 6 bases from V and 5 bases from J; bases unmatched to any gene: 9. The CDR3 totals 15 residues. CDR1 and CDR2 from the germline V gene are MRHNA and SNTAGT. Here the CDR3 reads CASRGDRGALTEAFF. The CDR3 region has the DNA TGTGCCAGCAGGGGGGACAGGGGAGCTCTGACTGAAGCTTTCTTT.

The rearrangement joins TRBV7-2 to TRBJ1-1, with 7 bases aligning to TRBD1. V lost 5 bases and J lost 1; bases outside the gene matches: 7. In germline, CDR1 is SGHTA, CDR2 FQGNSA. The CDR3 loop spans 15 amino acids. CDR3 in amino acids: CASSVLGTENTEAFF. The CDR3 DNA reads TGTGCCAGCAGCGTCCTCGGGACAGAGAACACTGAAGCTTTCTTT.

The rearrangement uses TRBV9 and TRBJ1-2; D is ambiguous. Germline V CDR1 and CDR2: SGDLS, YYNGEE. This CDR3 comprises 12 residues. V lost 0 bases to trimming and J lost 8 bases, with 8 bases between them. The CDR3 DNA follows: TGTGCCAGCAGCGTAGAGTCGAGGGGCTACACCTTC. Amino acid sequence: CASSVESRGYTF. The whole variable domain, filled in from reference TRBV9 and TRBJ1-2, reads DSGVTQTPKHLITATGQRVTLRCSPRSGDLSVYWYQQSLDQGLQFLIQYYNGEERAKGNILERFSAQQFPDLHSELNLSSLELGDSALYFCASSVESRGYTFGSGTRLTVV.

The chain joins TRBV7-3 to TRBJ1-6; 12 nucleotides align to TRBD1. Germline V CDR1 and CDR2: SGHTA, FQGTGA. The CDR3 loop spans 15 amino acids. V was clipped by 4 bases and J by 10 bases; unmatched bases: 5. The CDR3 sequence: CASSSGQGAGSPLHF. The CDR3 coding sequence is TGTGCCAGCAGCTCGGGACAGGGGGCTGGGTCACCCCTCCACTTT.

This clone appeared a few times. The chain couples TRBV19 to TRBJ2-2; TRBD1 matches 8 bases. Per the germline V gene, CDR1 is LNHDA and CDR2 is SQIVND (reference sequence). The ends lost 3 bases at V and 4 bases at J; junction bases unmatched: 7. The CDR3 consists of 16 residues. As DNA, the CDR3 is TGTGCCAGTAGTATCCCCGGTCAGGGGGCCACCGGGGAGCTGTTTTTT. Translating it yields CASSIPGQGATGELFF.

This clone was observed once. The chain uses TRBV6-4 and TRBJ2-2; tentative D call: TRBD2 (5 bases). The V gene's germline CDR1 is MRHNA and CDR2 SNTAGT. Trimming removed 5 bases from V and 2 bases from J, with 12 bases in between. The CDR3 runs to 15 residues. Written as DNA, the CDR3 is TGTGCCAGCAGTTGGACTCGTTTTAACACCGGGGAGCTGTTTTTT. Its protein is CASSWTRFNTGELFF.

The rearrangement links TRBV20-1 to TRBJ2-3; D possibly corresponds to TRBD1 (5 bases). The CDR3 contains 15 residues. The germline CDR1 and CDR2 sequences are DFQATT and SNEGSKA (reference sequence). Trimming took off 3 bases at V and 5 bases at J, with 18 bases between the two ends. The CDR3 loop reads CSASPSDQRGDTQYF. In DNA, the CDR3 is TGCAGTGCTAGTCCCTCGGACCAAAGGGGAGATACGCAGTATTTT.

The CDR3 sequence is CASSGDRTGANVLTF. CDR3 DNA sequence: TGTGCCAGCAGTGGGGACAGGACTGGGGCCAACGTCCTGACTTTC. This chain connects TRBV2 to TRBJ2-6; 8 positions match TRBD1. The length of the CDR3 is 15 residues. CDR1 is SNHLY and CDR2 is FYNNEI in the germline V gene. The J segment lost 2 bases and the V segment lost 4 bases, leaving 1 base of the junction unmatched.

V usage is TRBV27 and J usage is TRBJ2-2, with TRBD1 matching 8 bases. The germline gives CDR1 MNHEY, CDR2 SMNVEV (reference sequence). The CDR3 sequence is 15 residues long. The V segment lost 6 bases and the J segment 3 bases; nucleotides outside the gene matches: 6. The CDR3 bases are TGTGCCAGCAGGGCAGGGGGCAGGGACACCGGGGAGCTGTTTTTT. It specifies CASRAGGRDTGELFF.

The chain combines TRBV28 with TRBJ1-5, with D maybe TRBD1 (6 bases). The CDR3 runs to 14 residues. V was trimmed by 10 bases and J by 4 bases, leaving 17 bases between them. Germline values: CDR1 MDHEN, CDR2 SYDVKM. Here the CDR3 reads CAIKQGPENQPQHF. In nucleotides, the CDR3 is TGTGCCATTAAGCAGGGGCCGGAGAATCAGCCCCAGCATTTT.

This clone appeared once. The V and J genes are TRBV11-3 and TRBJ2-1; D may be TRBD1 (6 bases). Trimming shortened V by 2 bases and J by 6 bases, and 14 bases separated the two germline ends. The germline V gene encodes CDR1 SGHNT and CDR2 YENEEA. The CDR3 consists of 15 residues. CDR3 loop: CASSLNQGSSNEQFF. The DNA for the CDR3 is TGTGCCAGCAGCTTAAATCAGGGGAGTTCCAATGAGCAGTTCTTC.

The V call is TRBV2, the J call TRBJ1-3; D might be TRBD1 (5 bases). The germline V gene has CDR1 SNHLY and CDR2 FYNNEI. The V end was cut by 7 bases, the J end by 2 bases, with 15 bases between. The CDR3 loop spans 15 amino acids. In DNA, the CDR3 is TGTGCCAGCAAGGCAGGGATAAGTCCTGGAAACACCATATATTTT. Its protein is CASKAGISPGNTIYF.

For the CDR3, the DNA is TGTGCCAGTAAACAGGGGCCACCCCTAAAGGGACGAGCTTTCTTT. Translating gives CASKQGPPLKGRAFF. The chain links TRBV5-8 to TRBJ1-1, with TRBD1 identical over 7 bases. Trimming at V came to 8 bases and at J to 10 bases, leaving 20 bases not matched to a gene. CDR3 length equals 15 residues. Germline V lookup: CDR1 SGHTS, CDR2 YDEGEE.

The rearrangement uses TRBV7-3 and TRBJ2-6; 8 bases match TRBD1. This CDR3 comprises 17 residues. CDR1 and CDR2 (germline): SGHTA, FQGTGA. V trimming: 3 bases; J trimming: 3 bases; junction bases outside the gene matches: 7. CDR3 nucleotide sequence: TGTGCCAGCAGCTTCATCCCAGGGGGCTATGGGGCCAACGTCCTGACTTTC. As protein: CASSFIPGGYGANVLTF.

The J gene is TRBJ1-5, the V gene TRBV5-1; 8 bases align to TRBD1. V lost 3 bases to trimming and J lost 4 bases; unmatched junction nucleotides: 6. Germline-derived CDR1 and CDR2 are SGHRS and YFSETQ. CDR3 size: 15 residues. The CDR3 nucleotides are TGCGCCAGCAGCTCTGGACAGGGAGGGAATCAGCCCCAGCATTTT. Translated: CASSSGQGGNQPQHF. Variable domain in full (rest from reference TRBV5-1 and TRBJ1-5): KAGVTQTPRYLIKTRGQQVTLSCSPISGHRSVSWYQQTPGQGLQFLFEYFSETQRNKGNFPGRFSGRQFSNSRSEMNVSTLELGDSALYLCASSSGQGGNQPQHFGDGTRLSIL.

CDR3 nucleotides: TGTGCCAGCACCCGACAAGGTTCTGACTACGAGCAGTACTTC. It yields the protein CASTRQGSDYEQYF. The chain carries TRBV6-5 and TRBJ2-7; D is undetermined. In germline, CDR1 is MNHEY, CDR2 SVGAGI. V was cut by 7 bases and J by 3 bases, with 16 bases left in between. The CDR3 loop spans 14 amino acids.

This clone was seen more than once but under ten times. The chain joins TRBV4-1 to TRBJ2-2, with a weak D call TRBD2 (6 bases). The CDR3 contains 16 residues. V dropped 4 bases and J dropped 4 bases, with 16 bases sitting between them. Germline lookup yields CDR1 MGHRA and CDR2 YSYEKL. The DNA of the CDR3 is TGCGCCAGCAGCCTGACGGGGCAGGGAGGCACCGGGGAGCTGTTTTTT. Its protein product is CASSLTGQGGTGELFF.

In its sample, this clone was seen once. The chain couples TRBV4-2 to TRBJ1-4, with 10 bases lining up with TRBD1. V shed 2 bases, J shed 8 bases, and the junction held 8 bases outside the gene matches. CDR1 is LGHNA and CDR2 is YNFKEQ in the germline V gene. The CDR3 loop spans 16 amino acids. Written as DNA, the CDR3 is TGTGCCAGCAGCCAACCCTCGACAGGGGGCGAGGAAAAACTGTTTTTT. Translation gives CASSQPSTGGEEKLFF.

This clone appeared once. The V and J genes are TRBV27 and TRBJ2-1, with no clear D. CDR1 and CDR2 (germline): MNHEY, SMNVEV (reference sequence). This CDR3 comprises 14 residues. Trimming stripped 0 bases from V and 2 bases from J, with 5 bases between. CDR3 DNA sequence: TGTGCCAGCAGTTTATCATCGGCCTACAATGAGCAGTTCTTC. This gives the protein CASSLSSAYNEQFF.

V is TRBV27 and J is TRBJ2-5; D might be TRBD2 (6 bases). CDR1 is MNHEY, CDR2 SMNVEV, per germline (reference sequence). Trimming left V 6 bases short and J 4 bases short, with 12 bases between. The CDR3 runs 13 residues. The CDR3 DNA follows: TGTGCCAGCAGCCCAATGGGAGGAGAGACCCAGTACTTC. This gives the protein CASSPMGGETQYF.

The chain links TRBV27 to TRBJ2-2, with 9 positions matching TRBD1. In germline, CDR1 is MNHEY, CDR2 SMNVEV (reference sequence). J was trimmed by 0 bases and V by 8 bases; bases with no gene match: 7. The CDR3 has 16 amino acids. The CDR3 loop reads CASATRQGANTGELFF. The CDR3 DNA is TGTGCCAGCGCTACGAGACAGGGGGCGAACACCGGGGAGCTGTTTTTT.

This clone was picked up many times. V usage is TRBV4-3 and J usage is TRBJ1-6; possibly TRBD1 for D (6 bases). The CDR3 length is 17 residues. V was pared by 2 bases and J by 3 bases, with 14 bases between. Germline V gene sequence: CDR1 LGHNA, CDR2 YSLEER. CDR3 sequence reads: CASSQRDGTYYNSPLHF. In DNA form, the CDR3 reads TGCGCCAGCAGCCAACGGGACGGGACATACTATAATTCACCCCTCCACTTT.

CDR3 DNA: TGTGCCAGCAGCTTACCGGGACTCCCGACTAACAATGAGCAGTTCTTC. Amino acids: CASSLPGLPTNNEQFF. The chain employs TRBV7-3 and TRBJ2-1, with TRBD2 as a possible D gene (6 bases). In germline, CDR1 is SGHTA, CDR2 FQGTGA. V lost 2 bases and J 5 bases, leaving 16 bases between the germline ends. The CDR3 runs 16 residues.

The J gene is TRBJ2-2, the V gene TRBV7-6; 8 bases line up with TRBD2. J lost 4 bases, V lost 0 bases, and 4 bases had no gene match. This CDR3 comprises 16 residues. CDR1 is SGHVS and CDR2 is FNYEAQ in the germline V gene. This chain's CDR3 is CASSLAGTSITGELFF. CDR3 DNA sequence: TGTGCCAGCAGCTTAGCCGGGACTAGTATCACCGGGGAGCTGTTTTTT.

This sequence joins TRBV19 and TRBJ2-3; TRBD2 aligns across 10 bases. Germline V CDR1 and CDR2: LNHDA, SQIVND (reference sequence). The CDR3 spans 18 residues. V lost 1 base and J lost 4; bases outside the gene matches: 11. The CDR3 here is CASSIGRASGSPADTQYF. The CDR3 DNA sequence: TGTGCCAGTAGTATAGGTCGGGCTAGCGGGAGCCCGGCAGATACGCAGTATTTT.

The CDR3 here is CASSIDIGDRFNQPQHF. For the CDR3, the DNA is TGTGCCAGTAGTATAGATATCGGGGACAGGTTCAATCAGCCCCAGCATTTT. This chain joins TRBV19 and TRBJ1-5, with 8 bases fitting TRBD1. This CDR3 has 17 amino acids. V shed 0 bases and J 3 bases; nucleotides not matched to a gene: 7. Germline CDR1 and CDR2: LNHDA and SQIVND (reference sequence).

CDR3 protein: CASSAQGTSYEQYF. DNA of the CDR3: TGTGCCAGCAGTGCACAGGGTACCTCCTACGAGCAGTACTTC. V usage is TRBV2 and J usage is TRBJ2-7; TRBD1 might be the D (6 bases). Germline V lookup: CDR1 SNHLY, CDR2 FYNNEI. Trimming stripped 4 bases from V and 0 bases from J, with 10 bases between. This CDR3 has 14 residues.

The V gene is TRBV3-1 (or the pseudogene TRBV3-2), the J gene TRBJ1-4; tentatively, D is TRBD1 (5 bases). CDR3 length: 14 residues. Germline CDR1 LGHDT, CDR2 YNNKEL (reference sequence). The V gene lost 4 bases and the J gene lost 0 bases, with 6 bases spanning the gap. In DNA form, the CDR3 reads TGTGCCAGCAGCCCCAGGGCAACTAATGAAAAACTGTTTTTT. Translating it yields CASSPRATNEKLFF.